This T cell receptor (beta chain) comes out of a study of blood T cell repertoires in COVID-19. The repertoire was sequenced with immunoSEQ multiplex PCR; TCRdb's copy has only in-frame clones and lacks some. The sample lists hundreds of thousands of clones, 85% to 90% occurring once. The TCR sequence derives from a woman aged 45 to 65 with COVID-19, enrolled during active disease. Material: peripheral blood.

CDR3 sequence: CACRQGAGRGNSPLHF. CDR3 nucleotides: TGTGCCTGCCGACAGGGAGCCGGCAGGGGTAATTCACCCCTCCACTTT. The chain uses TRBV30 and TRBJ1-6, with 7 positions matching TRBD1. V was clipped by 6 bases and J by 6 bases; unmatched bases: 14. This CDR3 comprises 16 residues. The germline V gene encodes CDR1 GTSNPN and CDR2 SVGIG (reference sequence). Together with reference TRBV30 and TRBJ1-6, the CDR3 gives the full variable domain: SQTIHQWPATLVQPVGSPLSLECTVEGTSNPNLYWYRQAAGRGLQLLFYSVGIGQISSEVPQNLSASRPQDRQFILSSKKLLLSDSGFYLCACRQGAGRGNSPLHFGNGTRLTVT.